This T cell receptor (beta chain) derives from a study of cytotoxic CD8 clonotypes in ibrutinib-treated CLL. Study details: Responses: about 25 partial, 2 complete; after median roughly 68 months, about 15 stayed remitted, roughly 12 progressed. Points from the study as a whole: Among the clonotypes, public ones were uncommon and contracted or held stable on treatment. Pretreatment clonality was elevated relative to age-matched healthy donors and paralleled circulating CD8+ T-cell counts. Clonality showed a rise at ibrutinib response that reversed toward baseline at progression.

This clone was seen a few times. The target antigen is unknown. Germline-derived CDR1 and CDR2 are SGHVS and FNYEAQ. V lost 7 bases, J lost 3 bases, and 12 bases lay in between. The CDR3 contains 13 residues. Profiling relied on immunoSEQ multiplex PCR, and the TCRdb table lists in-frame clones only, not all of them. The sample lists approximately 84,000 clones, about 82% seen once, with under 6% in the top ten. The TCR was taken from a human donor with chronic lymphocytic leukemia. Sequencing was performed on PBMCs, taken before ibrutinib treatment. V is TRBV7-6 and J is TRBJ1-2, with D perhaps matching TRBD1 (6 bases). The CDR3 region has the DNA TGTGCCAGCACCTCGACAGGACACTATGGCTACACCTTC. Residues: CASTSTGHYGYTF.